This T cell receptor beta chain was captured by sequencing in a study of blood T cell repertoires in COVID-19. Measured with immunoSEQ multiplex PCR; TCRdb has only the in-frame clones, and not every one. The sample lists fewer than 400,000 clones, 85% occurring once. The V gene end was trimmed by 2 bases and the J gene end by 2 bases; junction bases not matched to a gene: 0. Germline-derived CDR1 and CDR2 are LGHDT and YNNKEL (reference sequence). This CDR3 has 14 amino acids. Sequencing was done on a sample of PBMCs or T cells enriched from blood (not recorded which). The J gene is TRBJ2-7, the V gene TRBV3-1 (or the pseudogene TRBV3-2); 10 nucleotides align to TRBD2. The clonotype comes from a woman aged 25 to 39 who had been exposed to COVID-19. CDR3 loop: CASSQTSGTYEQYF. For the CDR3, the DNA is TGTGCCAGCAGCCAAACTAGCGGGACCTACGAGCAGTACTTC.